This T cell receptor (beta chain) originates from a study of beta chain features in type 1 diabetes. By way of CD45RO/CCR7/CD25/CD127/CD95/CD27, the CD4+ regulatory, stem cell-like memory, central memory and naive cells were sorted. Reverse transcription of all isolated RNA meant that expressed TCRB transcripts were sequenced. Some 3.3 million reads was the average for naive, central memory and regulatory T cell samples. Generated by immunoSEQ multiplex PCR, the TCRdb table keeps only in-frame clones and is missing some. This table holds about 620,000 clones, around 16% found once. Sequencing used naive CD4+ T cells from blood. The receptor's source is a young man in good health.

This chain's CDR3 is CASSYGLPTYGYTF. DNA for the CDR3: TGTGCCAGCAGTTACGGCCTCCCAACGTATGGCTACACCTTC. The chain couples TRBV6-5 to TRBJ1-2; D not resolved. The CDR3 length is 14 residues. Per the germline V gene, CDR1 is MNHEY and CDR2 is SVGAGI. With 2 bases removed from V and 5 bases from J, the gap between germline ends came to 12 bases.